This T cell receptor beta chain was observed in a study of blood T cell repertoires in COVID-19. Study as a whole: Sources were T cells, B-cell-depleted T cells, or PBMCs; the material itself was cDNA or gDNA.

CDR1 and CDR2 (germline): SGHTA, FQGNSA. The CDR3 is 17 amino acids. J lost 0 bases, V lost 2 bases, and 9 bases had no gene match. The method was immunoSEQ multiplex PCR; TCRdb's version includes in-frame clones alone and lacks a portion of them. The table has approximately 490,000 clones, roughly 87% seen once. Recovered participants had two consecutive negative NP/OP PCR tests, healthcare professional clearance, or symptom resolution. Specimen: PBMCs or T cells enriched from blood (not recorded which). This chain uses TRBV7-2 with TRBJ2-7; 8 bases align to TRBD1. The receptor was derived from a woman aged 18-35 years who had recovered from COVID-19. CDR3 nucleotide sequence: TGTGCCAGCAGCTTAAGGTATTCGACAGGGGCCTCCTACGAGCAGTACTTC. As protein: CASSLRYSTGASYEQYF.